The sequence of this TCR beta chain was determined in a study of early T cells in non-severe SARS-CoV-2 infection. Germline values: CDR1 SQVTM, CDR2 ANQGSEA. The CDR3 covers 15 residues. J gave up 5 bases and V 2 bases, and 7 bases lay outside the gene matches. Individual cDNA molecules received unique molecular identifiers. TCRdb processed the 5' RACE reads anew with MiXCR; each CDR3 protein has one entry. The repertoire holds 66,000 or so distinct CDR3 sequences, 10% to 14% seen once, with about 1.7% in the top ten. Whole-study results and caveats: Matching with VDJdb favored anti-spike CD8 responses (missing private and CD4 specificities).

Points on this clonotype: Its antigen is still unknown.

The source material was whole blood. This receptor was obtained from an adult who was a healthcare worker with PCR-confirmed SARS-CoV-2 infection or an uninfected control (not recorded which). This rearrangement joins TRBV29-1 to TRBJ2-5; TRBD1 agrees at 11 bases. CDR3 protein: CSVELDRGRGETQYF. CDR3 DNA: TGCAGCGTTGAATTGGACAGGGGGCGCGGGGAGACCCAGTACTTC.